This T cell receptor beta chain is drawn from a study of blood T cell repertoires in COVID-19. Study context: Both acute and convalescent COVID-19 samples were obtained from the United States, Italy and Spain. PBMCs, B-cell-depleted T cells, or T cells provided the cDNA or gDNA that made up the material.

Original analysis: From reference gene primer amplification, estimates of nucleated cell counts were derived. TCRdb keeps only in-frame clones here, not all; method: immunoSEQ multiplex PCR. That table is the source of V, J and clone size, and D and trimming were worked out from the DNA. The sample lists about 110,000 clones; over 60% were seen once. The CDR3 contains 16 residues. V lost 5 bases to trimming and J lost 6 bases, with 22 bases between them. Germline V gives CDR1 MDHEN, CDR2 SYDVKM. The TCR was taken from a woman of 80 years or more with acute or convalescent COVID-19. This rearrangement joins TRBV28 to TRBJ1-1; D is unresolved. Sequencing input: peripheral blood. DNA for the CDR3: TGTGCCAGCAGTCCCTCGGGCTCGGGCGGGGTTGCTGAAGCTTTCTTT. This translates into CASSPSGSGGVAEAFF.